This entry lists 20 T cell receptor beta chains sequenced from one sample in a study of shared clonotypes between healthy human individuals. Some clones are missing from TCRdb's copy, which holds only in-frame ones; the method was immunoSEQ multiplex PCR. Of around 640,000 clones listed, around 96% are singletons. Naive-designated CD8 cells lacked CD45RO, were positively enriched for CCR7, and omitted terminally differentiated effector memory CD45RA+ cells. The sample consisted of naive CD8+ T cells sorted from blood. The receptors originated from a woman between 25 and 40 years old in good health.

The chain joins TRBV4-1 to TRBJ2-7, with D possibly TRBD2 on 6 matching bases. The CDR3 extends over 15 amino acids. In germline, CDR1 is MGHRA, CDR2 YSYEKL. Trimming stripped 4 bases from V and 4 bases from J, with 17 bases between. The CDR3: CASSLSYSGDYEQYF. The DNA for the CDR3 is TGCGCCAGCAGCCTGAGTTATTCGGGGGATTACGAGCAGTACTTC.

This chain links TRBV28 with TRBJ2-7; TRBD1 or TRBD2 may be the D gene (5 bases each). Between the trimmed V and J ends, which lost 5 bases and 6 bases, there was a span of 17 bases. This CDR3 is built from 14 residues. Per the germline V gene, CDR1 is MDHEN and CDR2 is SYDVKM. CDR3 region: CASSPRDYRGEQYF. The CDR3 coding sequence is TGTGCCAGCAGTCCCCGGGATTATAGGGGCGAGCAGTACTTC.

This chain uses TRBV2 with TRBJ1-1; D is undetermined. Trimming removed 6 bases from V and 1 base from J, with 9 bases in between. The germline V gene has CDR1 SNHLY and CDR2 FYNNEI. There are 13 residues in the CDR3. This chain's CDR3 is CASRGETNTEAFF. CDR3 bases: TGTGCCAGCAGGGGTGAAACGAACACTGAAGCTTTCTTT.

V is TRBV29-1 and J is TRBJ1-2, with D possibly being TRBD1 (5 bases). The CDR3 is 13 residues long. Trimming removed 7 bases at V and 1 base at J, with 13 bases between. Germline values: CDR1 SQVTM, CDR2 ANQGSEA. CDR3 sequence reads: CSDRRGGNYGYTF. The CDR3 DNA sequence: TGCAGCGACCGTCGGGGCGGTAACTATGGCTACACCTTC.

The chain recombines TRBV13 with TRBJ1-4, with D possibly matching TRBD1 (5 bases). The CDR3 covers 17 residues. Germline-derived CDR1 and CDR2 are PRHDT and FYEKMQ (reference sequence). Between the trimmed V and J ends, which lost 4 bases and 2 bases, there was a span of 17 bases. CDR3: CASSSNRRGVTNEKLFF. The CDR3 DNA reads TGTGCCAGCAGCTCAAATCGACGGGGGGTGACTAATGAAAAACTGTTTTTT.

The chain combines TRBV6-1 with TRBJ2-1; TRBD1 might be the D (5 bases). Germline-derived CDR1 and CDR2 are MNHNS and SASEGT. This CDR3 has 14 amino acids. V lost 6 bases and J lost 7, with 16 bases in between. CDR3 coding DNA: TGTGCCAGCAGCCTTCAGGGTTCAGGAAATGAGCAGTTCTTC. This encodes CASSLQGSGNEQFF.

The V and J genes are TRBV27 and TRBJ2-2; TRBD1 matches 9 bases. J was trimmed by 6 bases and V by 2 bases; bases with no gene match: 7. CDR3 length: 16 residues. The germline gives CDR1 MNHEY, CDR2 SMNVEV (reference sequence). The CDR3, as DNA: TGTGCCAGCAGTTTAGATGGACAGGGGAGGTCCGGGGAGCTGTTTTTT. It translates to CASSLDGQGRSGELFF.

The J gene is TRBJ2-3, the V gene TRBV7-9, with D perhaps matching TRBD1 or TRBD2 (5 bases each). Germline V CDR1 and CDR2: SEHNR, FQNEAQ (reference sequence). V was pared by 6 bases and J by 2 bases, with 12 bases between. The CDR3 is made up of 14 amino acids. The CDR3: CASRPGANTDTQYF. Here the CDR3 DNA reads TGTGCCAGCAGACCCGGGGCCAACACAGATACGCAGTATTTT.

The V gene is TRBV7-2, the J gene TRBJ2-7; D gene uncertain. Germline-derived CDR1 and CDR2 are SGHTA and FQGNSA. V was trimmed by 5 bases and J by 4 bases, leaving 9 bases between them. The CDR3 runs 12 residues. CDR3 sequence (DNA): TGTGCCAGCAGCCACTGGGGTTACGAGCAGTACTTC. Amino acid sequence: CASSHWGYEQYF.

The rearrangement links TRBV4-1 to TRBJ1-2; D remains unclear. V lost 0 bases and J lost 0, with 11 bases in between. CDR3 length equals 16 residues. In germline, CDR1 is MGHRA, CDR2 YSYEKL. The CDR3 DNA sequence: TGCGCCAGCAGCCAAGATAGGGTGTTAACTAACTATGGCTACACCTTC. This gives the protein CASSQDRVLTNYGYTF.

This clone was counted a single time. This chain joins TRBV19 and TRBJ1-1, with unresolved D. Germline CDR1 reads LNHDA; CDR2 reads SQIVND (reference sequence). V shed 0 bases and J shed 0 bases, with 14 bases lying between them. The CDR3 sequence is 17 residues long. The CDR3 DNA sequence: TGTGCCAGTAGTATAGATCTCGGGAAGGGTATGAACACTGAAGCTTTCTTT. Amino acid sequence: CASSIDLGKGMNTEAFF. Variable domain in full (rest from reference TRBV19 and TRBJ1-1): DGGITQSPKYLFRKEGQNVTLSCEQNLNHDAMYWYRQDPGQGLRLIYYSQIVNDFQKGDIAEGYSVSREKKESFPLTVTSAQKNPTAFYLCASSIDLGKGMNTEAFFGQGTRLTVV.

This clone appeared once. The chain carries TRBV10-3 and TRBJ2-1; 8 bases map to TRBD2. From germline, CDR1 is ENHRY and CDR2 SYGVKD. The CDR3 length is 15 residues. The V segment lost 3 bases and the J segment 2 bases; nucleotides outside the gene matches: 3. CDR3 nucleotide sequence: TGTGCCATCAGTGACAGCGGGAGCCCCTACAATGAGCAGTTCTTC. The encoded protein is CAISDSGSPYNEQFF.

This chain joins TRBV25-1 and TRBJ1-1; no reliable D call. CDR3 size: 10 residues. In germline, CDR1 is MGHDK, CDR2 SYGVNS. The ends were cut back, 8 bases at V and 7 bases at J, with 8 bases in the middle. The CDR3 DNA follows: TGTGCCAGCGAGGACCTTGAAGCTTTCTTT. It encodes CASEDLEAFF.

The genes are TRBV11-2 and TRBJ2-1, with D possibly being TRBD2 (6 bases). CDR3 length: 13 residues. Per the germline V gene, CDR1 is SGHAT and CDR2 is FQNNGV. V gave up 7 bases and J gave up 11 bases, with 18 bases separating them. The DNA of the CDR3 is TGTGCCAGCAACATAATGGACTACCCGCAGCAGTTCTTC. It translates to CASNIMDYPQQFF.

Comment on this clone: A read error may produce the germline difference seen at one junction end. CDR3 protein: CASSLAGGPNEQFF. CDR3 sequence (DNA): TGTGCCAGCAGCCTAGCGGGAGGGCCCAATGAGCAGTTCTTC. This chain connects TRBV7-6 to TRBJ2-1, with TRBD2 matching 12 bases. From germline, CDR1 is SGHVS and CDR2 FNYEAQ. This CDR3 has 14 residues.

The chain joins TRBV29-1 to TRBJ2-7, with unresolved D. V dropped 7 bases and J dropped 5 bases, with 15 bases sitting between them. Germline assignment: CDR1 SQVTM and CDR2 ANQGSEA. The CDR3 is 12 residues long. The CDR3 protein is CSGEDQLHEQYF. CDR3 nucleotide sequence: TGCAGCGGAGAGGACCAACTCCACGAGCAGTACTTC.

The chain joins TRBV19 to TRBJ1-1; 7 bases map to TRBD1. Germline-derived CDR1 and CDR2 are LNHDA and SQIVND (reference sequence). The CDR3 extends over 14 amino acids. The V gene end was trimmed by 5 bases and the J gene end by 4 bases; junction bases not matched to a gene: 7. CDR3 region: CASSLQQGITEAFF. The CDR3 nucleotides are TGTGCCAGTAGTCTACAACAGGGGATCACTGAAGCTTTCTTT. Variable domain in full (rest from reference TRBV19 and TRBJ1-1): DGGITQSPKYLFRKEGQNVTLSCEQNLNHDAMYWYRQDPGQGLRLIYYSQIVNDFQKGDIAEGYSVSREKKESFPLTVTSAQKNPTAFYLCASSLQQGITEAFFGQGTRLTVV.

The chain joins TRBV7-2 to TRBJ2-1; the D is unclear. CDR1 is SGHTA and CDR2 is FQGNSA in the germline V gene. The V end was cut by 5 bases, the J end by 8 bases, with 13 bases between. The CDR3 runs to 13 residues. In DNA, the CDR3 is TGTGCCAGCAGCCTAAGGGCTGTTTATGAGCAGTTCTTC. This encodes CASSLRAVYEQFF.

The chain has TRBV13 and TRBJ2-7; the D gene is possibly TRBD2 (5 bases). Trimming stripped 5 bases from V and 3 bases from J, with 8 bases between. This CDR3 is built from 12 residues. Germline CDR1 and CDR2: PRHDT and FYEKMQ (reference sequence). The CDR3: CASSGLDYEQYF. The DNA for the CDR3 is TGTGCCAGCAGCGGACTCGACTACGAGCAGTACTTC.

This chain uses TRBV29-1 with TRBJ2-7, with D unclear. Germline CDR1 SQVTM, CDR2 ANQGSEA. Trimming removed 0 bases from V and 6 bases from J, with 12 bases in between. This CDR3 has 13 amino acids. As DNA, the CDR3 is TGCAGCGTTGAAGATGGAGTTTTATCCGAGCAGTACTTC. It yields the protein CSVEDGVLSEQYF.